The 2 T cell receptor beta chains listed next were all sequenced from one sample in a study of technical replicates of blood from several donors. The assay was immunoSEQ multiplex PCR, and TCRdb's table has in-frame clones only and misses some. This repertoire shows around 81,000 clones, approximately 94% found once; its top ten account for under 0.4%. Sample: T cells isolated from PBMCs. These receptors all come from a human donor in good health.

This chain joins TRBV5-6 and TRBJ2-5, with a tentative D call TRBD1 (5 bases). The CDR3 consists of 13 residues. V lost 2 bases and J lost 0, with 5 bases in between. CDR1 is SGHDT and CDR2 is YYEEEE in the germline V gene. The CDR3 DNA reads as TGTGCCAGCAGCTTCAGGGACCAAGAGACCCAGTACTTC. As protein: CASSFRDQETQYF.

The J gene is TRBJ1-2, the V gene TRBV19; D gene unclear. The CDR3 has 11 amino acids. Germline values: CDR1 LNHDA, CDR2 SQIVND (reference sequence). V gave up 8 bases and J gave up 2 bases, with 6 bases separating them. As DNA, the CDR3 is TGTGCCAGTTCGGTCAACTATGGCTACACCTTC. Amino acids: CASSVNYGYTF. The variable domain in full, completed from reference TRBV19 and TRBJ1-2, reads DGGITQSPKYLFRKEGQNVTLSCEQNLNHDAMYWYRQDPGQGLRLIYYSQIVNDFQKGDIAEGYSVSREKKESFPLTVTSAQKNPTAFYLCASSVNYGYTFGSGTRLTVV.